The clone carrying this TCR beta chain showed up many times. Its target is not known. For bulk TCR libraries, previously described methods and listed TCR primers were used. TCRdb processed the PCR reads anew with MiXCR; each CDR3 protein has one entry. The table includes roughly 320,000 distinct CDR3 sequences, roughly 23% detected once. CDR1 is MNHEY, CDR2 SVGAGI, per germline. V lost 4 bases, J lost 1 base, and 4 bases stayed unmatched. The CDR3 extends over 14 amino acids. This sample was taken from a study of molecular identifiers for immune sequencing clone quantification. Study-level findings and limits: In naive cells, under 1% of molecules belonged to clones above 20 RNA copies, against over 97% in effector cells.

Naive CD8 sequencing libraries were generated from approximately 20,000 to 1,000,000 sorted cells, with 10%, 30% or 50% RNA as input. Sorting isolated naive CD8 T cells as CD8+CD4-CCR7+CD45RA+ events. J is TRBJ2-7 and V is TRBV6-5; 7 bases agree with TRBD1. The TCR sequence derives from a human donor in good health. Some libraries in this study had Jurkat cell RNA spiked in. Material: naive CD8+ T cells from blood, with Jurkat cell RNA spiked in. Sample subset: FACS-sorted CD8+CD4-CCR7+CD45RA+ naive T cells. The CDR3 sequence is CASSFGTASYEQYF. CDR3 sequence (DNA): TGTGCCAGCAGTTTCGGGACAGCTTCCTACGAGCAGTACTTC.